Listed below are T cell receptor beta chains from one sample, sequenced in a study of cytomegalovirus exposure and HLA in healthy donors. Using immunoSEQ multiplex PCR, the repertoire was profiled, and TCRdb retains in-frame clones only, with some absent. The sample lists about 140,000 clones, approximately 82% occurring once. Sequencing was carried out using PBMCs. The receptors shown here come from a man aged 30 to 45 in good health and CMV-seropositive. Both conserved end residues are part of each CDR3. D genes are given only for firm matches.

.,TRBV28,CASSLAGPNEKLFF
.,TRBV4-1,CASSQGGGGPGQFRQFF
TRBD2,TRBV28,CASNLAALQETQYF
TRBD1,TRBV11-1,CASSSWTGKEETQYF
.,TRBV2,CASSGRIVVDEQFF
TRBD1,TRBV10-2,CASSVGTGGTEAFF
TRBD1,TRBV10-3,CAISGVGQGNSPLHF
TRBD1,TRBV6-6,CASSTGESYEQYF
.,TRBV7-2,CASSLYEATSSYNEQFF
.,TRBV7-3,CASSLMALSSYNEQFF